This T cell receptor (beta chain) was sequenced for a study of OX40 agonist ivuxolimab in advanced cancers. Background on the study: Prior checkpoint blockade (anti-PD-1, anti-PD-L1 or anti-CTLA-4) was permitted; over 30% had it.

Profiled with immunoSEQ multiplex PCR; TCRdb holds only in-frame clones, not every one. The sample has 50,000 or so clones, roughly 90% seen once. The CDR3 is 14 residues long. Germline CDR1 SGHAT, CDR2 FQNNGV. With 3 bases removed from V and 7 bases from J, the gap between germline ends came to 15 bases. V and J are TRBV11-2 and TRBJ1-1; a weak D match, TRBD1 (5 bases). The sequencing here drew on CD4+ or CD8+ T cells sorted from blood, taken in a trial of the OX40 agonist ivuxolimab. The TCR was taken from an adult with an advanced solid tumor such as melanoma, head and neck, liver or kidney cancer. This chain's CDR3 is CASSLTQGSIEAFF. CDR3 bases: TGTGCCAGCAGCTTGACTCAGGGTTCTATTGAAGCTTTCTTT.